This T cell receptor beta chain emerged from a study of spatial heterogeneity in lung cancer (dated by TCRdb to about 2019). For the wider study: Beta-chain transcripts were consistently detected in greater numbers than alpha-chain transcripts, which likely reflected higher beta-chain transcript abundance. Nonsynonymous mutation counts, determined by whole-exome sequencing of tumor tissue, were related to features of the TCR repertoire. In non-small cell lung cancer, the study made a quantitative comparison of TCR alpha and beta repertoires among multiple tumor regions, matched nontumor lung and blood. At surgery, both alpha and beta chains were TCR-sequenced in 200 to 250 tumor regions, fewer than 85 matched nontumor lung samples and over 50 PBMC samples. In the raw uncorrected reads, each unique combination of TCR and UMI appeared more than ten times on average.

This clonotype was observed at least ten times. The antigen this receptor binds is unknown. No much larger clone is present one base from it, and per-base qualities are unavailable. Library creation used 5' RACE. The sample was run on a NextSeq 500. To allow correction of PCR and sequencing errors, the TCR library protocol tagged every TCR cDNA molecule with a unique molecular identifier. From the authors' description of their analysis: Decombinator tools were used for TCR identification, UMI-based error correction and CDR3 extraction. Expanded TCRs were defined as those above a frequency of 2 per 1,000, corresponding to the top 1% of the tumor frequency distribution. Renyi diversity was computed with the R vegan package after each repertoire had been subsampled 100 times to 5,000 TCRs. CDR3 similarity networks were built from amino acid triplet string-kernel similarity, connecting CDR3s with pairwise similarity above 0.82. The raw public reads went through TCRdb reprocessing: fastp at Q25, MiXCR clone calling, in-frame beta chains kept. Every entry covers one CDR3 protein and lists the most common genes and DNA from its rows. TCRdb assigned the V and J calls; the authors' analysis was not used. The sample includes around 92,000 distinct CDR3 sequences, with approximately 12% observed a single time. The top ten constitute about 40% of the sample.

Overall study outcomes, separate from this receptor: Additional single-cell paired TCR alpha and beta sequencing was considered necessary to confirm, at a functional level, the hypothesis that regional TCRs recognize regional mutations. Ubiquitous expanded tumor TCRs were detected in blood more often at tumor resection than at routine follow-up.

The sample's time point label is to be understood as: sample taken at primary tumor resection. The donors were some 76 patients from the lung TRACERx cohort who had early-stage, untreated non-small cell lung cancer. TCR sequencing used whole RNA extracted from tumor and nontumor lung tissue, or from cryopreserved PBMC samples, without cell sorting. Patients were selected for TCR sequencing only if sufficient RNA was available from at least two tumor regions. The clonotype was recovered from a male donor with early-stage non-small cell lung cancer. The sequencing here drew on PBMCs, taken at surgery.

The sequence in DNA is TGTGCCAGCAGTCCCATTACAGGGCGCACAGATACGCAGTATTTT. Its amino acids are CASSPITGRTDTQYF. The rearrangement combines TRBV28 with TRBJ2-3, with TRBD1 as a weak D call on 6 bases. The cysteine opens and the phenylalanine closes a CDR3 of 15 amino acids. The entry retains the CDR3 DNA only, 45 bases that are in frame from base 1. Trimming takes 5 bases from V and 1 base from J, and the germline ends sit 13 bases apart. The germline V gene encodes CDR1 MDHEN and CDR2 SYDVKM.